This T cell receptor beta chain was observed in a study of shared clonotypes between healthy human individuals. The CDR3 has 16 amino acids. Germline values: CDR1 KGHSH, CDR2 LQKENI. The V end was cut by 1 base, the J end by 5 bases, with 18 bases between. Generated by immunoSEQ multiplex PCR, the TCRdb table keeps only in-frame clones and is missing some. Among a few hundred thousand clones, 97% were seen once, and the ten largest hold around 0.06%. What was sequenced was naive CD4+ T cells sorted from blood. Subset in this sample: CD45RA+ positively selected. The source is a woman in her 30s in good health. The chain carries TRBV18 and TRBJ2-7, with D possibly TRBD1 on 5 matching bases. CDR3 sequence (DNA): TGTGCCAGCTCACCACGGAATGCAGACAGCCTCCACGAGCAGTACTTC. It specifies CASSPRNADSLHEQYF.